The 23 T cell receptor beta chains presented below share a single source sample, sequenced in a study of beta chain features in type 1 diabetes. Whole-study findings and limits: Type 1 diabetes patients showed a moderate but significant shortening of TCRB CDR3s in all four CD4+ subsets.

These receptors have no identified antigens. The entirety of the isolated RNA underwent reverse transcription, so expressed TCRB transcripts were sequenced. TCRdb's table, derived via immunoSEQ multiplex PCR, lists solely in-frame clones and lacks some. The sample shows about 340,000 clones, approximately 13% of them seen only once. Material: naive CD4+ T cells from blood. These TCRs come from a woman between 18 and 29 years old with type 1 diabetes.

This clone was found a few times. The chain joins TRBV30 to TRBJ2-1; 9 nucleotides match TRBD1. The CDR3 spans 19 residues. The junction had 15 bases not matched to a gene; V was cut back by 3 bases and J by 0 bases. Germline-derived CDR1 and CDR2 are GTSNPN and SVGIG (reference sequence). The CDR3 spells CAWRGSRTGAYFSYNEQFF. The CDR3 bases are TGTGCCTGGAGGGGGTCGAGGACAGGGGCCTATTTCTCCTACAATGAGCAGTTCTTC.

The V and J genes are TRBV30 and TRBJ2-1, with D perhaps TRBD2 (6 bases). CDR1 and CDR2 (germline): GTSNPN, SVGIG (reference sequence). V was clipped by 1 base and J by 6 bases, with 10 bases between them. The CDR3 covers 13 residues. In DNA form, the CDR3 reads TGTGCCTGGAGTGCCGGGAGAATCAATGAGCAGTTCTTC. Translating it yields CAWSAGRINEQFF.

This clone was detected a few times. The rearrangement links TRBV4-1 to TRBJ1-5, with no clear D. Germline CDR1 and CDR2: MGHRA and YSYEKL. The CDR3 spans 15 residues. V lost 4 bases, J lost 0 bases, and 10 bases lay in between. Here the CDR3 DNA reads TGCGCCAGCAGCCGAGCCCACTATAGCAATCAGCCCCAGCATTTT. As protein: CASSRAHYSNQPQHF.

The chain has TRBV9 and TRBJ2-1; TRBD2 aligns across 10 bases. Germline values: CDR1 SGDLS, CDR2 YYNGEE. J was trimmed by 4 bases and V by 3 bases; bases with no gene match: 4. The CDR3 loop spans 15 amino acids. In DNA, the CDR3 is TGTGCCAGCAGCGCCAGGACTAGCGGTTACAATGAGCAGTTCTTC. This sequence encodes CASSARTSGYNEQFF.

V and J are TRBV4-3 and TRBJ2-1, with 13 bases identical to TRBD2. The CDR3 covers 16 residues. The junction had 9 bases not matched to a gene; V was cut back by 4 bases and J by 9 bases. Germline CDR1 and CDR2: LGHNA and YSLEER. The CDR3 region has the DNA TGCGCCAGCAGCCCAGGGACTAGCGGGGCCCAAGGTGAGCAGTTCTTC. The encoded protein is CASSPGTSGAQGEQFF.

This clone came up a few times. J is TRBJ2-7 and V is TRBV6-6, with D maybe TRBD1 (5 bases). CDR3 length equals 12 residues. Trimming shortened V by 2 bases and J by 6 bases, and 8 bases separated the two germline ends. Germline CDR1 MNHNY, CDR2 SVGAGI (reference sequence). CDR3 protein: CASSYQGGEQYV. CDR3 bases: TGTGCCAGCAGTTACCAGGGCGGCGAGCAGTACGTC.

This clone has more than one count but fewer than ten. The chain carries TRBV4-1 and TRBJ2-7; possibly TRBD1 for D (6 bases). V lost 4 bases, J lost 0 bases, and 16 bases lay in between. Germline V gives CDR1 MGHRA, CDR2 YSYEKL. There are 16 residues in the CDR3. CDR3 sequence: CASSPGFMGASYEQYV. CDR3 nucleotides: TGCGCCAGCAGCCCAGGGTTCATGGGGGCCTCCTACGAGCAGTACGTC.

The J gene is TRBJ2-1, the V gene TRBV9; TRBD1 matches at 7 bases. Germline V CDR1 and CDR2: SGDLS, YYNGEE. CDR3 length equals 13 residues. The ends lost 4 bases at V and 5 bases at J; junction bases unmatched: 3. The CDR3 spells CASSLQGHNEQFF. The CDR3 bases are TGTGCCAGCAGCTTACAGGGGCACAATGAGCAGTTCTTC.

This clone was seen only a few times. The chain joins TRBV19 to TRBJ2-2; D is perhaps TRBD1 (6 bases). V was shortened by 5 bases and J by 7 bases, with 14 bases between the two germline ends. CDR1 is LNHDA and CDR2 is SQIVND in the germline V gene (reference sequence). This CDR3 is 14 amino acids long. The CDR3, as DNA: TGTGCCAGTAGTCCGGGGCCAGGGGTCGGGGAGCTGTTTTTT. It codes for CASSPGPGVGELFF.

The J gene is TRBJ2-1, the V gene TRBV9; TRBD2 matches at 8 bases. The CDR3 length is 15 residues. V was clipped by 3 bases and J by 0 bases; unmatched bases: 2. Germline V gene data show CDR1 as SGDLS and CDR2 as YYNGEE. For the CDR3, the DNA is TGTGCCAGCAGCGCGACTAGCGCCTCCTACAATGAGCAGTTCTTC. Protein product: CASSATSASYNEQFF.

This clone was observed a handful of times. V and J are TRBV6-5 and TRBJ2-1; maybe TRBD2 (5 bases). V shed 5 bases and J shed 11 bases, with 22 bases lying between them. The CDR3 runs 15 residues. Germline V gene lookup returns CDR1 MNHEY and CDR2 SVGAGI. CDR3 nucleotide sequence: TGTGCCAGCAGTAAAGGGCTAGCCGGCCCCCTCAAGCAGTTCTTC. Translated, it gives CASSKGLAGPLKQFF.

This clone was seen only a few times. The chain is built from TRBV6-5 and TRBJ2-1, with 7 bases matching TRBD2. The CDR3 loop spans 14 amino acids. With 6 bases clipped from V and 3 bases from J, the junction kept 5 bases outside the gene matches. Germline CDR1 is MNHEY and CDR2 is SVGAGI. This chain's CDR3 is CASSSSGDYNEQFF. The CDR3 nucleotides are TGTGCCAGCAGCTCTAGCGGAGACTACAATGAGCAGTTCTTC.

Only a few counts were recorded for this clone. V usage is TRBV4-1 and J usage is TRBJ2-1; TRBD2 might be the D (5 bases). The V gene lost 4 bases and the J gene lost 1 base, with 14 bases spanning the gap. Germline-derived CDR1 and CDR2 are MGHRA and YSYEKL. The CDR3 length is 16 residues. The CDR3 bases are TGCGCCAGCAGCCCCGTAGCAACGGGGTCCTACAATGAGCAGTTCTTC. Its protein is CASSPVATGSYNEQFF.

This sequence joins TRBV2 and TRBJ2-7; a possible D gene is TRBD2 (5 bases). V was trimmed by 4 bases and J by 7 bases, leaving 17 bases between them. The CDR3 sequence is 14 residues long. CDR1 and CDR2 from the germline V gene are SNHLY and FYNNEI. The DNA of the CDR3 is TGTGCCAGCAGTGTGGACGGGATTAGACGGGAGCAGTACTTC. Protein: CASSVDGIRREQYF.

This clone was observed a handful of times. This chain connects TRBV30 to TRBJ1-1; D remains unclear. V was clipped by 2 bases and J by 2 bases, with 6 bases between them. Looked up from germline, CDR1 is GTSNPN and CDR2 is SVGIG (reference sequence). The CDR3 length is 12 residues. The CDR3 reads CAWSSTNTEAFF. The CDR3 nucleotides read TGTGCCTGGAGTTCGACTAACACTGAAGCTTTCTTT.

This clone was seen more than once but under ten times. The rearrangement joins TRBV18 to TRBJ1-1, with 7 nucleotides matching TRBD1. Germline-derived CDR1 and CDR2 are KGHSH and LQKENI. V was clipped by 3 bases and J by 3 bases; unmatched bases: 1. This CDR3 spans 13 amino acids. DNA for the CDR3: TGTGCCAGCTCACCTGGGACAGACACTGAAGCTTTCTTT. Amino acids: CASSPGTDTEAFF.

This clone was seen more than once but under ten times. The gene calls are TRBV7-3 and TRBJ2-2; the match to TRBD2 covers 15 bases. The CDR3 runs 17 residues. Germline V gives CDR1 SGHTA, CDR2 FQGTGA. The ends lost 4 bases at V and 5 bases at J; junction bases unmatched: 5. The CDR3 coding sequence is TGTGCCAGCAGCTCCGGGACTAGCGGGAGGTTTACCGGGGAGCTGTTTTTT. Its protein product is CASSSGTSGRFTGELFF.

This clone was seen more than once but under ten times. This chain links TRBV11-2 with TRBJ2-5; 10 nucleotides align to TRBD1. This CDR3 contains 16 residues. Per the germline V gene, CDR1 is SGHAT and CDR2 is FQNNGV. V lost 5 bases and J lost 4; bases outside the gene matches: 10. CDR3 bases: TGTGCCAGCAGCAATCCCGGGACAGGGGACGGAGAGACCCAGTACTTC. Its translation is CASSNPGTGDGETQYF.

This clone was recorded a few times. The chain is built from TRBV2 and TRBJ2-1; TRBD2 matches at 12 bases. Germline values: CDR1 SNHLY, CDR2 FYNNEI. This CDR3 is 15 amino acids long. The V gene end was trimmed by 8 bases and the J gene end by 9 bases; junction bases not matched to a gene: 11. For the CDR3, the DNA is TGTGCCAGCGCCCCCTGGGCTAGCGGGAGGGGTGAGCAGTTCTTC. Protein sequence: CASAPWASGRGEQFF.

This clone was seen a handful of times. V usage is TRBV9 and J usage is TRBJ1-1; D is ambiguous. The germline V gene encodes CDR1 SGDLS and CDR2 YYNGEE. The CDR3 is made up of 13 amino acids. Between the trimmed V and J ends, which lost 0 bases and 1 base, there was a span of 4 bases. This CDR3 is CASSVDTNTEAFF. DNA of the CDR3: TGTGCCAGCAGCGTAGACACGAACACTGAAGCTTTCTTT.

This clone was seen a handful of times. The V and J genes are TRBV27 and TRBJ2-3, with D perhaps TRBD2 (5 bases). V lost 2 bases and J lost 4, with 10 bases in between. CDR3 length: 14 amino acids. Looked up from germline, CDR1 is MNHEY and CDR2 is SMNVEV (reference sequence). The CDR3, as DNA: TGTGCCAGCAGTTTAGACTATCTTTCAGATACGCAGTATTTT. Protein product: CASSLDYLSDTQYF.

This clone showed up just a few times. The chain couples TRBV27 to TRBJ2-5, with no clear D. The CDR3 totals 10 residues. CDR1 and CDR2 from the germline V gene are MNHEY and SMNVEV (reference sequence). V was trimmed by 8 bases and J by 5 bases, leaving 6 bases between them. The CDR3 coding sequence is TGTGCCAGCCCTTCGGAGACCCAGTACTTC. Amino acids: CASPSETQYF.

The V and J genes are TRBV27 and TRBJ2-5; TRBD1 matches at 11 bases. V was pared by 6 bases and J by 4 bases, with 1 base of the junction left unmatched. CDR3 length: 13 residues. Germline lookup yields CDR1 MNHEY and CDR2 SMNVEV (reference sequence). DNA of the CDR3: TGTGCCAGCAGGGGACAGGGGGGAGAGACCCAGTACTTC. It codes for CASRGQGGETQYF.